This entry is about one TCR beta chain. The germline V gene encodes CDR1 DFQATT and CDR2 SNEGSKA (reference sequence). V was pared by 7 bases and J by 12 bases, with 15 bases between. The CDR3 contains 10 residues. The entry originates in a study of blood T cell repertoires in COVID-19. Per the authors' pipeline: Estimation of nucleated cell counts was performed using reference gene primer amplification. Only in-frame clones appear in the TCRdb table, and some are missing; sequencing was by immunoSEQ multiplex PCR. V, J and clone size are taken as reported in that table, and D and trimming were inferred from the DNA itself. Of 100,000 to 150,000 clones listed, just under 80% are singletons.

The chain joins TRBV20-1 to TRBJ1-2; D may be TRBD1 (5 bases). The TCR was taken from a man aged 55-75 years with active or convalescent COVID-19. The sequencing sample was made of peripheral blood. The CDR3 reads CSVDSGENTF. CDR3 DNA sequence: TGCAGTGTAGACAGTGGAGAGAACACCTTC.